This TCR beta chain appears in the sequencing data of a study of T cell responses to AZD1222 COVID-19 vaccine. Findings and limits, study-wide: Among spike-specific TCRs, nearly half reportedly target unmutated variant regions. An increase in Spike-specific TCR breadth and depth was observed after two AZD1222 doses.

Method: immunoSEQ multiplex PCR; TCRdb's copy keeps in-frame clones and lacks some. The table lists some 130,000 clones, roughly 91% of them singletons. Both about-4-week and about-12-week second-dose recipients were combined. The ends were cut back, 5 bases at V and 2 bases at J, with 11 bases in the middle. The CDR3 spans 14 residues. The germline V gene has CDR1 SGHTA and CDR2 FQGTGA. A note on this clone: Its cognate antigen is unknown.

J is TRBJ2-3 and V is TRBV7-3; unclear D gene. The material sequenced was peripheral blood, taken 28 days after the second AZD1222 dose. This clonotype originated in an adult who received the AZD1222 COVID-19 vaccine. CDR3 protein: CASSPLTDTDTQYF. The CDR3 region has the DNA TGTGCCAGCAGCCCCCTCACGGACACAGATACGCAGTATTTT.